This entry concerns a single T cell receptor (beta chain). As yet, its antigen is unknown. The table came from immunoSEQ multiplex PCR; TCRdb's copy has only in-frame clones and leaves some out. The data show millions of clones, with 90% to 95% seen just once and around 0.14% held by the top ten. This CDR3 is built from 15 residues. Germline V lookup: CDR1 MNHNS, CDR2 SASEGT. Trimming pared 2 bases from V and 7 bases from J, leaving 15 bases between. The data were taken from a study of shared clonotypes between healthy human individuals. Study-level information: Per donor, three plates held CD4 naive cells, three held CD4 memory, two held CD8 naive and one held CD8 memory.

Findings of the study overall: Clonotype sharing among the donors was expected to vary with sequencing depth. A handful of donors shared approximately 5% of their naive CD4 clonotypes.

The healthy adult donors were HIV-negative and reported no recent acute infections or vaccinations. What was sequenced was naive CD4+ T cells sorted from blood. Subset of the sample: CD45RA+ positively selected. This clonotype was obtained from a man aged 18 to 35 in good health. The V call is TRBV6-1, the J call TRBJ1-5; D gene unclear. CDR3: CASSERAASRQPQHF. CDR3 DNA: TGTGCCAGCAGTGAAAGGGCAGCCTCTCGACAGCCCCAGCATTTT.